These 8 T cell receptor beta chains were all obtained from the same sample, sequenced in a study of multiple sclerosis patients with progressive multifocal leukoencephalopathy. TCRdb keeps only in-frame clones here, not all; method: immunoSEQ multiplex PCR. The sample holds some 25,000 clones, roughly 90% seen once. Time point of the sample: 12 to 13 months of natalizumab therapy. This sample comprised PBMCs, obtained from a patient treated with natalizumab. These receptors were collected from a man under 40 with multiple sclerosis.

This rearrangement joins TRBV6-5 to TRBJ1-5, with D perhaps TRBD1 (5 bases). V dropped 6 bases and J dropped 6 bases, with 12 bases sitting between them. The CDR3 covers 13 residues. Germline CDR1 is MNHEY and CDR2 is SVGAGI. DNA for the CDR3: TGTGCCAGCAGCTCCCGGGGGGGTCAGCCCCAGCATTTT. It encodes CASSSRGGQPQHF.

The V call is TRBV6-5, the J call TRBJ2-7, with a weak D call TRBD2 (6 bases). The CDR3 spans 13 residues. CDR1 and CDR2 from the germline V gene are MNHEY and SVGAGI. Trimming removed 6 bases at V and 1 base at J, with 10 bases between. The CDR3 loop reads CASRAGLSYEQYV. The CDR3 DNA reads TGTGCCAGCAGGGCGGGACTGTCCTACGAGCAGTACGTC.

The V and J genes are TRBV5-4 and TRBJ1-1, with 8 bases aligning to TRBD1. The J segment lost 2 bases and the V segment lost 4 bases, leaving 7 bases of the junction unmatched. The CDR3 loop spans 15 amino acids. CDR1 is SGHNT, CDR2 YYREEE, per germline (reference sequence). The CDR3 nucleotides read TGTGCCAGCAGCACAGGGGGTTCGGCTAACACTGAAGCTTTCTTT. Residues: CASSTGGSANTEAFF. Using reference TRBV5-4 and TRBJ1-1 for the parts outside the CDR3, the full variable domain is ETGVTQSPTHLIKTRGQQVTLRCSSQSGHNTVSWYQQALGQGPQFIFQYYREEENGRGNFPPRFSGLQFPNYSSELNVNALELDDSALYLCASSTGGSANTEAFFGQGTRLTVV.

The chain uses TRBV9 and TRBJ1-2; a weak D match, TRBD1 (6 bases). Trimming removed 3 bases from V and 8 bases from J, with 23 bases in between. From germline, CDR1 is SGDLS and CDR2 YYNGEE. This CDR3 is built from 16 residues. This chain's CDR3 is CASSARQALVIEGYTF. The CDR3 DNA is TGTGCCAGCAGCGCCCGACAGGCGTTGGTTATCGAAGGCTACACCTTC.

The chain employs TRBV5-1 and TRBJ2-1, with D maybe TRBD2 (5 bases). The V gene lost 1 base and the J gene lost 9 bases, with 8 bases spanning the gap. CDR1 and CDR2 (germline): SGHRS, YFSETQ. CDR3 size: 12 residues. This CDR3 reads CASSLRGGEQFF. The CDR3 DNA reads TGCGCCAGCAGCTTGAGAGGAGGTGAGCAGTTCTTC.

The CDR3 loop is CAISDPMTGANEKLFF. In DNA, the CDR3 is TGTGCCATCAGTGATCCTATGACAGGGGCAAACGAAAAACTGTTTTTT. The genes are TRBV10-3 and TRBJ1-4, with TRBD1 matching 8 bases. This CDR3 comprises 16 residues. V lost 3 bases, J lost 8 bases, and 11 bases stayed unmatched. Germline V gives CDR1 ENHRY, CDR2 SYGVKD.

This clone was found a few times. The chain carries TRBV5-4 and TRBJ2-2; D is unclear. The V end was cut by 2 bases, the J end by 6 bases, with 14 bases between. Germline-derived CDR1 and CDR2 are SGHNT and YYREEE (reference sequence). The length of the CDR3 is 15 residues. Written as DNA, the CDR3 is TGTGCCAGCAGCTTAAGGGAAGGTGTTTCCGGGGAGCTGTTTTTT. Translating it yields CASSLREGVSGELFF.

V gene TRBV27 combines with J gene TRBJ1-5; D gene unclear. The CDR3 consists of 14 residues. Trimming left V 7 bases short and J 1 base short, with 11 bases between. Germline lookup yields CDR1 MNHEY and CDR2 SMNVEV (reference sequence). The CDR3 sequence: CASTNLESNQPQHF. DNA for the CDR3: TGTGCCAGCACCAACCTTGAGAGCAATCAGCCCCAGCATTTT.